This T cell receptor (beta chain) appears in the sequencing data of a study of blood T cell repertoires in COVID-19. Study details: COVID-19 samples from acute and convalescent phases originated in the United States, Italy and Spain. PBMCs, B-cell-depleted T cells, or T cells provided the cDNA or gDNA that made up the material.

TCRdb keeps only in-frame clones here, not all; method: immunoSEQ multiplex PCR. Here the sample spans about 270,000 clones, approximately 80% being singletons. CDR3 size: 13 residues. Per the germline V gene, CDR1 is LNHNV and CDR2 is YYDKDF (reference sequence). With 8 bases removed from V and 2 bases from J, the gap between germline ends came to 12 bases. This clonotype originated in a woman in her sixties or seventies with active or convalescent COVID-19. What was sequenced was peripheral blood. The rearrangement joins TRBV15 to TRBJ1-1, with a tentative D call TRBD1 (5 bases). The CDR3 DNA follows: TGTGCCACCTCACAGGCGGTTAACACTGAAGCTTTCTTT. The encoded protein is CATSQAVNTEAFF.